The sequence of this T cell receptor (beta chain) was determined in a study of cytomegalovirus exposure and HLA in healthy donors. Germline values: CDR1 KGHSH, CDR2 LQKENI. Trimming removed 0 bases from V and 8 bases from J; junction bases left unmatched: 5. This CDR3 region has 15 residues. Note on this clone: Its specificity is unknown.

General observations from the study: The CMV antigen specificity of three CMV-associated chains was confirmed through in vitro analysis. The tendency of first-cohort TCR clusters to co-occur in the 90 to 150 validation repertoires was the finding of a later analysis.

Measured with immunoSEQ multiplex PCR; TCRdb has only the in-frame clones, and not every one. The repertoire has fewer than 200,000 clones, roughly nine tenths of them found once; the top ten carry around 10%. The sequenced sample was PBMCs. The chain links TRBV18 to TRBJ1-4, with 8 bases aligning to TRBD1. The source is a young woman in good health and CMV-seropositive. The CDR3 DNA follows: TGTGCCAGCTCACCACCGGGGGCAGGGGGCGAAAAACTGTTTTTT. Its translation is CASSPPGAGGEKLFF.